This TCR beta chain appears in the sequencing data of a study of cytomegalovirus exposure and HLA in healthy donors. The PCR made use of 60 Vbeta and 13 Jbeta primers. TCRdb keeps only in-frame clones here, not all; method: immunoSEQ multiplex PCR. The sample lists roughly 120,000 clones; roughly 70% were seen once. In the case of this clone: The antigen is not known.

General study points: A later analysis found that most CMV-associated TCR beta chains appeared HLA-restricted.

Source material: PBMCs. This TCR was sampled from a woman aged 70-85 years in good health and CMV-seropositive.

CDR3 protein: CASSSGLAGIGYEQYF. Written as DNA, the CDR3 is TGTGCCAGCTCATCCGGACTAGCGGGGATAGGGTACGAGCAGTACTTC. The chain couples TRBV18 to TRBJ2-7; 12 bases map to TRBD2. The CDR3 is 16 residues long. Germline CDR1 KGHSH, CDR2 LQKENI. Trimming at V came to 5 bases and at J to 4 bases, leaving 9 bases not matched to a gene.